This T cell receptor (beta chain) is from a study of OX40 agonist ivuxolimab in advanced cancers. Here immunoSEQ multiplex PCR was the method, and the copy in TCRdb shows in-frame clones only, minus some. The table shows around 140,000 clones, with about nine tenths occurring only once. The TCR sequence derives from an adult with an advanced solid tumor such as melanoma, head and neck, liver or kidney cancer. This sample comprised CD4+ or CD8+ T cells sorted from blood, obtained in a trial of the OX40 agonist ivuxolimab.

CDR3 protein: CASRLPRAGLDVIPYEQYF. CDR3 coding DNA: TGTGCAAGTCGCCTCCCTAGAGCGGGATTGGATGTTATCCCCTACGAGCAGTACTTC. The chain links TRBV12-2 to TRBJ2-7; TRBD2 is the table's D call, not checked against the DNA. TRBV12-2 is tagged as a pseudogene. There are 19 residues in the CDR3.